This T cell receptor beta chain is from a study of neoadjuvant anti-PD-1 for oral cavity cancer. Generated by immunoSEQ multiplex PCR, the TCRdb table keeps only in-frame clones and is missing some. The sample lists 14,000 or so clones, 55% to 75% occurring once. Germline loops: CDR1 SGHAT, CDR2 FQNNGV. The CDR3 is made up of 13 amino acids. The ends were cut back, 6 bases at V and 1 base at J, with 9 bases in the middle. The sequence was collected from a person between 35 and 79 years old with oral cavity squamous cell carcinoma. Sequencing was performed on PBMCs, taken before nivolumab (anti-PD-1) treatment. The V and J genes are TRBV11-2 and TRBJ1-1, with D unclear. CDR3 sequence reads: CASRTGSNTEAFF. DNA for the CDR3: TGTGCCAGCAGAACCGGATCGAACACTGAAGCTTTCTTT.